This entry lists 4 T cell receptor beta chains sequenced from one sample in a study of OX40 agonist ivuxolimab in advanced cancers. The repertoire was sequenced with immunoSEQ multiplex PCR; TCRdb's copy has only in-frame clones and lacks some. Among some 87,000 clones listed, 90% were seen once. The starting material was CD4+ or CD8+ T cells sorted from blood, obtained in a trial of the OX40 agonist ivuxolimab. These receptor sequences come from an adult with an advanced solid tumor such as melanoma, head and neck, liver or kidney cancer.

This chain uses TRBV1 with TRBJ2-1; the table's D call TRBD2 went unverified against the DNA. TRBV1 is flagged as a pseudogene. This CDR3 comprises 14 residues. CDR3 coding DNA: TGCACCAGCAGCCAAGATGAAGCGGTCTATGAGCAGTTCTTC. Its translation is CTSSQDEAVYEQFF.

The V and J genes are TRBV28 and TRBJ2-2; TRBD2 is a possible D gene (6 bases). V was pared by 6 bases and J by 4 bases, with 12 bases between. The V gene's germline CDR1 is MDHEN and CDR2 SYDVKM. The length of the CDR3 is 14 residues. In nucleotides, the CDR3 is TGTGCCAGCAGGGTTCCCGGGGGCACCGGGGAGCTGTTTTTT. This sequence encodes CASRVPGGTGELFF.

This sequence joins TRBV7-9 and TRBJ2-1, with a possible D match to TRBD2 (5 bases). The CDR3 covers 14 residues. CDR1 and CDR2 (germline): SEHNR, FQNEAQ (reference sequence). The V end was cut by 6 bases, the J end by 1 base, with 10 bases between. The CDR3 coding sequence is TGTGCCAGCAGTCAAAGGAGGTCCTACAATGAGCAGTTCTTC. It codes for CASSQRRSYNEQFF.

V and J are TRBV5-1 and TRBJ2-2, with D perhaps being TRBD1 or TRBD2 (5 bases each). This CDR3 region has 16 residues. CDR1 is SGHRS and CDR2 is YFSETQ in the germline V gene. V gave up 4 bases and J gave up 5 bases, with 18 bases separating them. The CDR3 protein is CASSGLAGLATGELFF. The CDR3 nucleotides read TGCGCCAGCAGCGGCCTAGCAGGGCTCGCGACCGGGGAGCTGTTTTTT.